The following is a T cell receptor beta chain sequence with its context. Its antigen is not identified. This sample is drawn from a study of CXCR3-negative and CXCR3-positive naive CD8 T cells. Study-wide results and limits: Greater hydrophobicity was found in TRB CDR3s of CXCR3-positive naive cells than of CXCR3-negative naive cells.

5' RACE that incorporated UMI labels was used to prepare the TRB cDNA libraries. One entry per CDR3 protein, without DNA, is what TCRdb gives after re-calling the 5' RACE reads. The repertoire table contains tens of thousands of distinct CDR3 sequences. The CDR3 runs to 14 residues. Germline V gives CDR1 DFQATT, CDR2 SNEGSKA (reference sequence). This sequence originates from a human donor in good health. Some clones in this sample may be carry-over from other donors' samples. The chain uses TRBV20-1 and TRBJ1-5; TCRdb names TRBD1, which stays unverified in the absence of DNA. Sequenced: naive CXCR3+ CD8+ T cells from blood. Regarding subset: CD45RO-CCR7+CD27+CD95- naive CD8+ T cells expressing CXCR3 (TNR3+). CDR3 loop: CSGAGRYSNQPQHF.